This T cell receptor beta chain was captured in a study of CD8+ T cells in alopecia areata (dated 2018 in TCRdb). About the investigation overall: Treated patients were enrolled in an open-label pilot trial of oral tofacitinib at 5 to 10 mg twice daily for moderate-to-severe alopecia areata. Tofacitinib was given for 6 to 18 months, followed by 6 months of follow-up off drug to assess delayed response and recurrence. The SALT score, which quantifies the percentage of affected scalp surface area, was used to measure disease severity in treated patients. The study used high-throughput TCRbeta sequencing to examine T cell clonal expansion in alopecia areata, in both the C3H/HeJ mouse model and human patients. On the human side, TCRbeta sequencing was run on scalp tissue and on sorted CD4+ and CD8+ peripheral blood T cells from healthy controls and from alopecia areata patients with either patchy or totalis/universalis disease. Biopsies were taken from tofacitinib-treated patients at baseline and at 4 and 24 weeks of treatment, and a later scalp biopsy was taken in several of the tofacitinib-treated patients. Scalp clonality was compared across normal scalp (n=4), patchy alopecia areata scalp (n=8), and alopecia totalis/universalis scalp (n=8). RNA was extracted with the PAXgene miRNA kit for fixed scalp, the miRNeasy kit for PBMCs, and the RNeasy kit for mouse skin. Amplification of TCRbeta CDR3 regions was done by immunoSEQ multiplex PCR using 35 Vbeta forward primers and 13 Jbeta reverse primers.

Inclusive of the bounding cysteine and phenylalanine, the CDR3 is 13 residues long. Only the CDR3 DNA is retained, 39 bases long and in frame from the first base. From the germline V gene, CDR1 is MDHEN and CDR2 is SYDVKM. V is pruned by 5 bases and J by 7 bases, leaving 0 bases of the junction without a gene match. The library was prepared using the immunoSEQ multiplex PCR assay. For TCR sequencing, RNA was extracted from every sample and reverse transcribed into cDNA to serve as template. SuperScript III was used to make first-strand cDNA, primed with a 2:1 mix of oligo-dT and random hexamers. A synthetic immune receptor repertoire was used to assess amplification bias, and residual bias was removed computationally. The published analysis was carried out like this. After raw reads were preprocessed to remove errors, the CDR3 was defined following IMGT conventions as running from the conserved cysteine to phenylalanine. To get clonality, Shannon entropy was normalized by log2 of the number of productive unique TCRs and the result was subtracted from 1. Whether scalp clones were CD4 or CD8 was inferred by matching scalp TCRbeta sequences against CD4 and CD8 repertoires sorted from blood. As stored in TCRdb, this immuneACCESS dataset retains in-frame rearrangements with V and J assigned. A fraction of the clones does not appear; measured against another copy, unresolved V genes explain less than half of the discrepancy, and the remainder lacks a known reason. The V and J calls and clone size come from that table; D and trimming were worked out from the DNA. The sample has approximately 170,000 clones on record, around 56% of them singletons. The top ten hold roughly 0.7% of the sample.

Of note for this clone: Its binding antigen is unknown. No base qualities exist here, and no much larger clone lies one base off it.

The time point label corresponds to: 4 weeks on oral tofacitinib. Sample treatment or condition, as interpreted from the label and publication: oral pan-JAK inhibitor, 5-10 mg twice daily. From alopecia areata patients, peripheral blood was collected along with lesional scalp punch biopsies. After PBMCs were isolated by density centrifugation and stained for CD3, CD4 and CD8, a FACSAria was used to sort CD4+ and CD8+ T cells. Results and caveats for the whole study, not just this receptor: Because the treated cohort was small and included a single nonresponder, larger studies are needed to assess links between baseline CD8+ expansion and response. During tofacitinib treatment, many expanded lesional clones stuck around in both scalp and blood, and this persistence may partly explain why relapse happens after treatment is stopped. Unlike mouse skin, which is dominated by gammadelta T cells, normal human skin has resident alphabeta T cells that are also sequenced, and this complicates analysis of the scalp TCR repertoire. TCR sequences shared between patients were less clear than in mice, possibly partly because of HLA diversity in the patient population. Compared with normal scalp, lesional scalp had higher clonality and more expanded CD8+ clones, particularly in alopecia totalis/universalis, a pattern that suggests antigenic drive. Tofacitinib significantly lowered scalp clonality and the number of expanded CD8+ clones among the top 100 scalp clones.

This chain joins TRBV28 to TRBJ2-5; 14 nucleotides in the junction match TRBD2. The sample was CD4+ T cells sorted from blood, taken at week 4, from a patient treated with tofacitinib. This receptor was taken from a human donor with alopecia areata. The CDR3 in this case is CASSGTSGRTQYF. The sequenced DNA: TGTGCCAGCAGTGGGACTAGCGGGAGGACCCAGTACTTC.